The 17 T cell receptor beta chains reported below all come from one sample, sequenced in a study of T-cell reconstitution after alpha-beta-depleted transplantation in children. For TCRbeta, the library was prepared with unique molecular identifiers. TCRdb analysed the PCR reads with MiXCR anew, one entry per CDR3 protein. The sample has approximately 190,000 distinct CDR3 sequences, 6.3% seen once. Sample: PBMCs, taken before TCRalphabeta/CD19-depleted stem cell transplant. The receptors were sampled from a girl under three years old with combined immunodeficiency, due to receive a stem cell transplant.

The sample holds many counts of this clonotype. The chain's CDR3 is CASSPGLAGDHEQFF. The CDR3 DNA reads TGTGCCAGCAGTCCCGGACTAGCGGGGGATCATGAGCAGTTCTTC. The rearrangement links TRBV12-3 or TRBV12-4 to TRBJ2-1; TRBD2 aligns across 13 bases. There are 15 residues in the CDR3. J gave up 8 bases and V 5 bases, and 6 bases lay outside the gene matches.

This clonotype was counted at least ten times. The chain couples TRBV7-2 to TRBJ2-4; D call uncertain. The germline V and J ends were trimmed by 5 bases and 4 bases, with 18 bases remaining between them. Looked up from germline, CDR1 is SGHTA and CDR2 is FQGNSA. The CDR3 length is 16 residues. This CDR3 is CASSEASVVPKNIQYF. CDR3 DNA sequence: TGTGCCAGCAGCGAGGCATCTGTAGTCCCGAAAAACATTCAGTACTTC.

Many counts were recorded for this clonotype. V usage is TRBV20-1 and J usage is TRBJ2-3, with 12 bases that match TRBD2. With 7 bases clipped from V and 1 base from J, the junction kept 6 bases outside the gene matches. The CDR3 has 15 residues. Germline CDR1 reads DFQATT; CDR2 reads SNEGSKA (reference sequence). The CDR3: CSGASGRAGTDTQYF. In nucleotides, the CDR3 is TGCAGTGGGGCTAGCGGGAGGGCGGGCACAGATACGCAGTATTTT.

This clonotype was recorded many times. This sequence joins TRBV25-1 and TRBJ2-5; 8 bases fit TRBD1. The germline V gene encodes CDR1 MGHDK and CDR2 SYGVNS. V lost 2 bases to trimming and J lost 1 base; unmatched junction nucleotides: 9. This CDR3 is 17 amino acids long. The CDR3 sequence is CASSEGPVRGLQETQYF. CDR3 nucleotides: TGTGCCAGCAGTGAAGGTCCGGTCAGGGGGCTCCAAGAGACCCAGTACTTC.

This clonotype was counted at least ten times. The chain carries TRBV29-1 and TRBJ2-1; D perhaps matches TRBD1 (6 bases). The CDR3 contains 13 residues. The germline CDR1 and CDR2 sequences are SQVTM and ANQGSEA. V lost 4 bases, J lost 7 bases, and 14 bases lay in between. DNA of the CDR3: TGCAGCGTTGGCGCAGGGGCGTCTAATGAGCAGTTCTTC. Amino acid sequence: CSVGAGASNEQFF.

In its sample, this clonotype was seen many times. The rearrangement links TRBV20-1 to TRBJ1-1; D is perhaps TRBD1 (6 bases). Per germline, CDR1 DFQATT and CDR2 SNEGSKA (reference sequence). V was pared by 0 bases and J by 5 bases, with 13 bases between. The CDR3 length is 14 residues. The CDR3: CSARDRRGPTEAFF. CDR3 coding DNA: TGCAGTGCTAGAGATCGCAGGGGTCCAACTGAAGCTTTCTTT.

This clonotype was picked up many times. The CDR3 loop reads CASSPTSGRALAKNIQYF. DNA for the CDR3: TGTGCCAGCAGTCCCACTAGCGGGAGGGCCCTAGCCAAAAACATTCAGTACTTC. This chain links TRBV28 with TRBJ2-4; TRBD2 matches 13 bases. The germline V gene encodes CDR1 MDHEN and CDR2 SYDVKM. The length of the CDR3 is 18 residues. Germline trimming cut 5 bases from V and 0 bases from J; bases unmatched to any gene: 7. The full variable domain, its missing parts supplied by reference TRBV28 and TRBJ2-4, is DVKVTQSSRYLVKRTGEKVFLECVQDMDHENMFWYRQDPGLGLRLIYFSYDVKMKEKGDIPEGYSVSREKKERFSLILESASTNQTSMYLCASSPTSGRALAKNIQYFGAGTRLSVL.

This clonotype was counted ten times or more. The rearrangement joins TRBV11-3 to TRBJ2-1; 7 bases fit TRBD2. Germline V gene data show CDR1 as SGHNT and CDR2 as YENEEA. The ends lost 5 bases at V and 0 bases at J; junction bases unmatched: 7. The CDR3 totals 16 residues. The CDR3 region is CASSPHRGVSYNEQFF. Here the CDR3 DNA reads TGTGCCAGCAGCCCCCACCGGGGGGTCTCCTACAATGAGCAGTTCTTC.

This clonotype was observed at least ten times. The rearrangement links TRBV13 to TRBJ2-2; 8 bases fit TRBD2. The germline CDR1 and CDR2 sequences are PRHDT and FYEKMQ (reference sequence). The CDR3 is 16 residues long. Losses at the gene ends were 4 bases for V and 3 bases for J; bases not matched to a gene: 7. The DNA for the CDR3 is TGTGCCAGCAGCTCCAGTTTAGCGGGGTACACCGGGGAGCTGTTTTTT. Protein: CASSSSLAGYTGELFF.

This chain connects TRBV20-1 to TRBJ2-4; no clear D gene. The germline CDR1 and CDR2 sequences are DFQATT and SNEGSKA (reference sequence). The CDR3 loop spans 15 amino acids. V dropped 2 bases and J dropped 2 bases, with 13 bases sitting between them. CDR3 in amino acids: CSARSWYRTKNIQYF. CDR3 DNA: TGCAGTGCTAGATCCTGGTACCGGACCAAAAACATTCAGTACTTC.

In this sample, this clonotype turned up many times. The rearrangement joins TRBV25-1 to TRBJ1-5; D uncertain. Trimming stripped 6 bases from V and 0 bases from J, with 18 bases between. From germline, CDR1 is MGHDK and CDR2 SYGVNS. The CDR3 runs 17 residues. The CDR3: CASRRADKVNSNQPQHF. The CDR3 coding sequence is TGTGCCAGCAGGAGGGCAGACAAAGTTAATAGCAATCAGCCCCAGCATTTT.

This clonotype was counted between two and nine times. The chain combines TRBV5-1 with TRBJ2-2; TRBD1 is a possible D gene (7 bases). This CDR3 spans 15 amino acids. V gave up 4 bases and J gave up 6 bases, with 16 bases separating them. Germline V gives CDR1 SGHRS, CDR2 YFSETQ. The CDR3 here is CASSRERGQPGELFF. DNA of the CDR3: TGCGCCAGCAGCCGGGAGAGGGGGCAACCCGGGGAGCTGTTTTTT.

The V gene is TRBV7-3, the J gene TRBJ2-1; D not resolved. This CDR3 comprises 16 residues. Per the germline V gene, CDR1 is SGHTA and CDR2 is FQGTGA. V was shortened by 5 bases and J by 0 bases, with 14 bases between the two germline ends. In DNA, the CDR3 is TGTGCCAGCAGCCTCTCGGTCCCAAGCTCCTACAATGAGCAGTTCTTC. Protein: CASSLSVPSSYNEQFF.

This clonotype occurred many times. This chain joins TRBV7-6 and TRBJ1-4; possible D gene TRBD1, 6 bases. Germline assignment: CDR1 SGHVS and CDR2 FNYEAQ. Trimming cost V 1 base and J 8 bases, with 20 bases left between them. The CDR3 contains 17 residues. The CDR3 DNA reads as TGTGCCAGCAGCTTAGTGGGGTACGGGACAAACGACGAAAAACTGTTTTTT. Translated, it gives CASSLVGYGTNDEKLFF.

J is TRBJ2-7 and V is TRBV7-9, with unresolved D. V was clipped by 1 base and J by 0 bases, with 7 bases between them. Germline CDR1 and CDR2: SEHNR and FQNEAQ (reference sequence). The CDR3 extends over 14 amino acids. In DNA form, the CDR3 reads TGTGCCAGCAGCTTAGGGGCAGCCTCCTACGAGCAGTACTTC. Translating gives CASSLGAASYEQYF.

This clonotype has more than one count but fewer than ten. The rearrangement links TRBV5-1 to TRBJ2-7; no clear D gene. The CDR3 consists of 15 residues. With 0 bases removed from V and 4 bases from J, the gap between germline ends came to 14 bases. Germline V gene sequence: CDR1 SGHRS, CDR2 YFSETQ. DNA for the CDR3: TGCGCCAGCAGCTTGGCCGACGCCGAGGCTTACGAGCAGTACTTC. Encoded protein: CASSLADAEAYEQYF.

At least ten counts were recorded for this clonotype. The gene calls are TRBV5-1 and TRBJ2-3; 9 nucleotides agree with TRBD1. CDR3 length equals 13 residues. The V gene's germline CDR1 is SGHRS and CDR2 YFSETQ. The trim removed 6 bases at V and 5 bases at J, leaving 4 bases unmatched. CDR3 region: CASTQGAEDTQYF. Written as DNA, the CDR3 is TGCGCCAGCACACAGGGGGCAGAAGATACGCAGTATTTT.